This is a list of T cell receptor beta chains from one sample in a study of cytomegalovirus exposure and HLA in healthy donors. Some clones are missing from TCRdb's copy, which holds only in-frame ones; the method was immunoSEQ multiplex PCR. The profile shows approximately 160,000 clones, roughly 80% of them singletons. The sample taken for sequencing was PBMCs. The source is a human donor in good health. Each CDR3 is given with its conserved first and last residue. A D gene is named only where the DNA matches it firmly. Expanded clones are given a class, and other clones once, few, many or no size at all.

>TRBV9|TRBJ2-1|.|.
TGTGCCAGCAGCGCTAATGGACAAGACAATGAGCAGTTCTTC
CASSANGQDNEQFF
>TRBV25-1|TRBJ2-1|.|.
TGTGCCAGCAGTGATGCCCCTATCGGCAACAGGGTAAGCAATGAGCAGTTCTTC
CASSDAPIGNRVSNEQFF
>TRBV6-1|TRBJ1-2|.|.
TGTGCCAGCAGTGAAGTGTCAGGGGCCAGAAGTTACTATGGCTACACCTTC
CASSEVSGARSYYGYTF
>TRBV10-3|TRBJ1-2|.|.
TGTGCCATCAGTGAGTCGGCCAGCGGGGGTAACTATGGCTACACCTTC
CAISESASGGNYGYTF
>TRBV5-4|TRBJ1-2|.|.
TGTGCCAGCAGCTGGGAGGGGCCCTCTAACTATGGCTACACCTTC
CASSWEGPSNYGYTF
>TRBV6-5|TRBJ1-1|.|many
TGTGCCAGCAGTTACACTGCACAACCGGGCACTGAAGCTTTCTTT
CASSYTAQPGTEAFF
>TRBV6-6|TRBJ1-2|.|.
TGTGCCAGCCTCCAGGGGCCCCAAAGTGGCTACACCTTC
CASLQGPQSGYTF
>TRBV19|TRBJ2-2|TRBD1|.
TGTGCCAGTAGTAGAAAAAGGACAGGGGGGACCGGGGAGCTGTTTTTT
CASSRKRTGGTGELFF
>TRBV15|TRBJ2-7|.|once
TGTGCCACCAGCACGTCTAGGAGTGAGCAGTACTTC
CATSTSRSEQYF
>TRBV10-3|TRBJ2-1|.|.
TGTGCCATCAAGGGGGGGCCCCTCAATGAGCAGTTCTTC
CAIKGGPLNEQFF
>TRBV27|TRBJ1-1|.|few
TGTGCCAGCAGGACACCTTTGAACACTGAAGCTTTCTTT
CASRTPLNTEAFF
>TRBV27|TRBJ1-4|TRBD1|.
TGTGCCAGCAGCTCCCTAGGACAGGGAAATGAAAAACTGTTTTTT
CASSSLGQGNEKLFF
>TRBV4-1|TRBJ2-2|TRBD2|once
TGCGCCAGCAGCCAAGAAGCAGCGCAGCGGGGGGGGTTGAACACCGGGGAGCTGTTTTTT
CASSQEAAQRGGLNTGELFF
>TRBV7-8|TRBJ1-5|TRBD1|.
TGTGCCAGCAGTTCACAGGGGGATCAGCCCCAGCATTTT
CASSSQGDQPQHF
>TRBV5-8|TRBJ1-1|.|.
TGTGCCAGCGTTTGGGGCAACAGGAACACTGAAGCTTTCTTT
CASVWGNRNTEAFF
>TRBV6-1|TRBJ1-6|.|.
TGTGCCAGCAGTGAAAGGGGCAGACATTCACCCCTCCACTTT
CASSERGRHSPLHF
>TRBV7-9|TRBJ1-2|.|.
TGTGCCAGCAGCCTAGGGCGGATGGAAGGCTACACCTTC
CASSLGRMEGYTF
>TRBV18|TRBJ1-1|.|.
TGTGCCAGCTCACCACCGTTTGAATCGGGAGGCGGCCGTGAGAACACTGAAGCTTTCTTT
CASSPPFESGGGRENTEAFF
>TRBV7-2|TRBJ2-7|TRBD2|.
TGTGCCAGCAGCTTAGCTCTCGGGGGGACCTACGAGCAGTACTTC
CASSLALGGTYEQYF
>TRBV19|TRBJ1-5|.|.
TGTGCCAGTAGTATAGTGGGGGCCGCGAGTCTCTTTAGCAATCAGCCCCAGCATTTT
CASSIVGAASLFSNQPQHF
>TRBV28|TRBJ2-1|.|.
TGTGCCAGCAGTTTAATCACAGGTCGGCAGTTCTTC
CASSLITGRQFF
>TRBV2|TRBJ1-3|.|.
TGTGCCAGCCTAGAGGACTACACCATATATTTT
CASLEDYTIYF
>TRBV4-3|TRBJ1-5|TRBD1|once
TGCGCCAGCAGCCAGGGGACAGGTAGCAATCAGCCCCAGCATTTT
CASSQGTGSNQPQHF
>TRBV6-6|TRBJ1-1|.|few
TGTGCCAGCAGTTACTCCGGGGTTGGGACTGAAGCTTTCTTT
CASSYSGVGTEAFF
>TRBV5-1|TRBJ1-2|TRBD1|.
TGCGCCAGCAGCTTATTACAGGGGCGGGATGGCTACACCTTC
CASSLLQGRDGYTF
>TRBV7-2|TRBJ1-1|.|few
TGTGCCAGCAGCTTAGCCCAAACGGTGAACACTGAAGCTTTCTTT
CASSLAQTVNTEAFF
>TRBV6-6|TRBJ2-7|.|.
TGTGCCAGCAGTATCCAGGGAAGGCACGAGCAGTACTTC
CASSIQGRHEQYF
>TRBV7-2|TRBJ1-4|TRBD1|.
TGTGCCAGCAGCTTAGAGTTCGGCCAGGGGGTGGGTAAACTGTTTTTT
CASSLEFGQGVGKLFF
>TRBV5-1|TRBJ1-3|TRBD1|.
TGCGCCAGCAGCCTATGGGACAGGGGAAGCTCTGGAAACACCATATATTTT
CASSLWDRGSSGNTIYF
>TRBV27|TRBJ2-1|TRBD2|.
TGTGCCAGCAGTCAGGGACTAGGTTTTGATGAGCAGTTCTTC
CASSQGLGFDEQFF
>TRBV7-9|TRBJ2-1|TRBD2|.
TGTGCCAGCAGCCGTTCTAGCGGGAGCTCCTACAATGAGCAGTTCTTC
CASSRSSGSSYNEQFF
>TRBV18|TRBJ2-1|.|.
TGTGCCAGCTCACCGAGTCAACCCCCGAGAGACAATGAGCAGTTCTTC
CASSPSQPPRDNEQFF
>TRBV27|TRBJ2-1|.|.
TGTGCCAGCAGTTTGACTCCCTTTAATGAGCAGTTCTTC
CASSLTPFNEQFF
>TRBV6-5|TRBJ2-3|.|few
TGTGCCAGCAGTGCCTCTTCCAGGAACACAGATACGCAGTATTTT
CASSASSRNTDTQYF
>TRBV4-3|TRBJ2-6|TRBD1|.
TGCGCCAGCAGCCAAGTACAGGGGACCGGGGCCAACGTCCTGACTTTC
CASSQVQGTGANVLTF
>TRBV4-2|TRBJ1-5|.|few
TGTGCCAGCAGCCAAGATGTGACAGGTAATCAGCCCCAGCATTTT
CASSQDVTGNQPQHF
>TRBV7-8|TRBJ1-2|.|.
TGTGCCAGCAGCTTGAGGGTCTATGAAGGCTACACCTTC
CASSLRVYEGYTF